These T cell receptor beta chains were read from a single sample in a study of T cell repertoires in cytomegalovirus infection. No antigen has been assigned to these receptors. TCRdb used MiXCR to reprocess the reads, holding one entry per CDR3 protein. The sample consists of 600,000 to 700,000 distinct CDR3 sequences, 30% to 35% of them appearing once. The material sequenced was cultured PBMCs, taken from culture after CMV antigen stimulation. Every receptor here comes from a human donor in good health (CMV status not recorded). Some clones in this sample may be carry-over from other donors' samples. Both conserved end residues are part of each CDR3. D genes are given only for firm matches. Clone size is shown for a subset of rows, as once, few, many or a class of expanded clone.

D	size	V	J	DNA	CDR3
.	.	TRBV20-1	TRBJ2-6	TGCAGTGCTGCGGGCCTGGCGACCAACGTCCTGACTTTC	CSAAGLATNVLTF
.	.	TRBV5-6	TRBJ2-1	TGTGCCAGCAGCTTGACCCTCCACAATGAGCAGTTCTTC	CASSLTLHNEQFF
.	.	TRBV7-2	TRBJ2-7	TGTGCCAGCAGCTTAAGAAGACAGGCCTACGAGCAGTACTTC	CASSLRRQAYEQYF
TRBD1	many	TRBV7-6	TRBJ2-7	TGTGCCAGCAGTTTACGGACAGGGATCTACGAGCAGTACTTC	CASSLRTGIYEQYF
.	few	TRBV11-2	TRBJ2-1	TGTGCCAGCAGCTTCGACAGCACGAACAATGAGCAGTTCTTC	CASSFDSTNNEQFF
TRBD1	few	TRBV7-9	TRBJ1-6	TGTGCCAGCAGCTTTCGCCAGGGGGCCCACCTCTATAATTCACCCCTCCACTTT	CASSFRQGAHLYNSPLHF
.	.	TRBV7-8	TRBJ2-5	TGTGCCAGCAGCCTCGGGACGCAAATAGAGACCCAGTACTTC	CASSLGTQIETQYF
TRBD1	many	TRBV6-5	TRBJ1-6	TGTGCCAGCAGCCGGGACAGAAATTCACCCCTCCACTTT	CASSRDRNSPLHF
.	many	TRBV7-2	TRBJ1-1	TGTGCCAGCAGCTTAGTGAGGACAAGGCTTGAAGCTTTCTTT	CASSLVRTRLEAFF
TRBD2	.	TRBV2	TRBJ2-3	TGTGCCAGCAGGAGAGGACTAGCGGGAGTTTCAGATACGCAGTATTTT	CASRRGLAGVSDTQYF
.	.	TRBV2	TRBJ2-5	TGTGCCAGCAGTGAAGGGGAAGAGACCCAGTACTTC	CASSEGEETQYF
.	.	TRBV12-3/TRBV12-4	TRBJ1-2	TGTGCCAGCAGTCAAGACACGTGGAATGGCTACACCTTC	CASSQDTWNGYTF
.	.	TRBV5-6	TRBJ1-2	TGTGCCACCGAGGACAAGACAGGATTCTATGGCTACACCTTC	CATEDKTGFYGYTF
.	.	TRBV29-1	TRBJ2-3	TGCAGCGTTGAATTCCCTTCCACAGATACGCAGTATTTT	CSVEFPSTDTQYF
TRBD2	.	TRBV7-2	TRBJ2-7	TGTGCCAGCAGCATCTCTAGCGGGATCCCGTACGAGCAGTACTTC	CASSISSGIPYEQYF
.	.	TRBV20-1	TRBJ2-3	TGCAGTGCTAGAAGTCTGGTAGGCCCAGATACGCAGTATTTT	CSARSLVGPDTQYF
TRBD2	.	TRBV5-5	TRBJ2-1	TGTGCCAGCAGCCTCACCAGGGCTAGCGGTTCCTACAATGAGCAGTTCTTC	CASSLTRASGSYNEQFF
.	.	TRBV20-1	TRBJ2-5	TGCAGTGCTAGAGATAGTTTTCCCGGGACCCAAGAGACCCAGTACTTC	CSARDSFPGTQETQYF
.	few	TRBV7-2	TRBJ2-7	TGTGCCAGCAGGAAGGGAGCGGCGGGATTCTACGAGCAGTACTTC	CASRKGAAGFYEQYF
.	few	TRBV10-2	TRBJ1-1	TGCGCCAGCAGGAACCAGCAGAACACTGAAGCTTTCTTT	CASRNQQNTEAFF
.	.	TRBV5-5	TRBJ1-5	TGTGCCAGCAGCTTGGCGCAGGGACCTTATAGCAATCAGCCCCAGCATTTT	CASSLAQGPYSNQPQHF
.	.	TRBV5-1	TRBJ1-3	TGCGCCAGCAGCTGGCAGGGCCTCTCTGGAAACACCATATATTTT	CASSWQGLSGNTIYF
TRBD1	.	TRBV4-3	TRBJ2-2	TGCGCCAGCAGCCGCGGCCTTGGGACAGGGACGAGGTCCGGGGAGCTGTTTTTT	CASSRGLGTGTRSGELFF
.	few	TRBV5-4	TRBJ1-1	TGTGCCAGCAGCTTGGGGGGCCCGGGCACTGAAGCTTTCTTT	CASSLGGPGTEAFF
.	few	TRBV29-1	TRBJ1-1	TGCAGCGGGGGCACTGAAGCTTTCTTT	CSGGTEAFF
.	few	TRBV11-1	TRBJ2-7	TGTGCCAGCAGCTTTCGGTTGGACGAGCAGTACTTC	CASSFRLDEQYF
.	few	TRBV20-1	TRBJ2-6	TGCAGTGCTAGGGGCTCTGGGGCCAACGTCCTGACTTTC	CSARGSGANVLTF
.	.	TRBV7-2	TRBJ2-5	TGTGCCAGCAGATTAAGTCGAGCGGAAGAGACCCAGTACTTC	CASRLSRAEETQYF
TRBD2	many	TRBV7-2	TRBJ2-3	TGTGCCAGCAGCTTAGCTGGGACTAGCGGCCCCACAGATACGCAGTATTTT	CASSLAGTSGPTDTQYF
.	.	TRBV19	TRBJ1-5	TGTGCCAGTAGTCTGGGACAAGGGGTTAGGAAGCCCCAGCATTTT	CASSLGQGVRKPQHF
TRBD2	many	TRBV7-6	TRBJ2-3	TGTGCCAGCAGCAATCTAGCGGGTCGGTTAGATACGCAGTATTTT	CASSNLAGRLDTQYF
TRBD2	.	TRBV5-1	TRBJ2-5	TGCGCCAGCAGCCGAGCGGGAATTAACCAAGAGACCCAGTACTTC	CASSRAGINQETQYF
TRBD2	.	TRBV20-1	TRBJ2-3	TGCAGTGCTAGACCCACCTTACTAGCGGGGGTTTCCACAGATACGCAGTATTTT	CSARPTLLAGVSTDTQYF
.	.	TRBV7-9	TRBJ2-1	TGTGCCAGCAGTCTCCGGGGGAGTACGTCCCCCTACAATGAGCAGTTCTTC	CASSLRGSTSPYNEQFF
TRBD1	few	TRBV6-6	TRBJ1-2	TGTGCCAGCAGTTACCCGGACAGGGGTAATCCGCGAGGGTATGGCTACACCTTC	CASSYPDRGNPRGYGYTF
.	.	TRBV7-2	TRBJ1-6	TGTGCCAGCAGCTCCCAGTGGGGGGCTGGTTCACCCCTCCACTTT	CASSSQWGAGSPLHF
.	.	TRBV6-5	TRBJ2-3	TGTGCCAGCAGTTCCCAGGACTCCCGCCCAGGAGATACGCAGTATTTT	CASSSQDSRPGDTQYF
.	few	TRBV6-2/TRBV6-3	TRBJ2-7	TGTGCCAGCAGTTACCTCCTGGGCATGGGAGAGTCCTACGAGCAGTACTTC	CASSYLLGMGESYEQYF
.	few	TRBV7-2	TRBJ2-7	TGTGCCAGCAGCTTATCCTCCCAGGGAGCCTACGAGCAGTACTTC	CASSLSSQGAYEQYF
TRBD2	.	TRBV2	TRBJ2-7	TGTGCCAGCACCTTATCGGGACTAGCCTCCTTGGTGCGGAACGAGCAGTACTTC	CASTLSGLASLVRNEQYF
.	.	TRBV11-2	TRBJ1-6	TGTGCCAGCAGTTATAGTACGAGTTCACCCCTCCACTTT	CASSYSTSSPLHF
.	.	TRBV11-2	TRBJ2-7	TGTGCCAGCAGCAGGACCCAAAGGAGCTCCTACGAGCAGTACTTC	CASSRTQRSSYEQYF
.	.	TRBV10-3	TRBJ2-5	TGTGCCATCAGCGGGGACCAAGGGCAAGAGACCCAGTACTTC	CAISGDQGQETQYF
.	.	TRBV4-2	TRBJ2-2	TGTGCCAGCAGCCAGAGGACTCAGCTGAACACCGGGGAGCTGTTTTTT	CASSQRTQLNTGELFF
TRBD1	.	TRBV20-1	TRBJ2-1	TGCAGCTCGCCGGCCGTAACAGGGGGCAATGAGCAGTTCTTC	CSSPAVTGGNEQFF
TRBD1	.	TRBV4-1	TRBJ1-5	TGCGCCAGCACAGTCCGGGCCATCCCCAGGGGGGATCAGCCCCAGCATTTT	CASTVRAIPRGDQPQHF
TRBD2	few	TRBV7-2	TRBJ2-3	TGTGCCAGCAGCTTAATAGCGGGGGAGGACACAGATACGCAGTATTTT	CASSLIAGEDTDTQYF
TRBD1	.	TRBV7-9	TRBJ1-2	TGTGCCAGCAGCCCACCTCGGGACAGAGACTATGGCTACACCTTC	CASSPPRDRDYGYTF
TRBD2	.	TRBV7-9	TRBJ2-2	TGTGCCAGCAGCCAACGGACTAGCGGGACTTATTCCACCGGGGAGCTGTTTTTT	CASSQRTSGTYSTGELFF
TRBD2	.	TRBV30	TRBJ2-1	TGTGCCTGGAGCGAAGGGACTAGCGACCACAATGAGCAGTTCTTC	CAWSEGTSDHNEQFF
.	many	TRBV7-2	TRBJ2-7	TGTGCCAGCAGCTTCCAGACCTACGAGCAGTACTTC	CASSFQTYEQYF
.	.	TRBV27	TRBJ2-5	TGTGCCAGCAGTTTCGAAGGATCTTTAAAAGAGACCCAGTACTTC	CASSFEGSLKETQYF
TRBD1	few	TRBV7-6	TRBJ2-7	TGTGCCAGCAGCAACAAGGGACAGGGCCCCTACGAGCAGTACTTC	CASSNKGQGPYEQYF
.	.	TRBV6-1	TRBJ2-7	TGTGCCAGCAGTGAAGGGAACTATGCGCAGTACTTC	CASSEGNYAQYF
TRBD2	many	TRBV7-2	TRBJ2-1	TGTGCCAGCAGCTTAAGGCTAGCGGGAAGGGAGCAGTTCTTC	CASSLRLAGREQFF